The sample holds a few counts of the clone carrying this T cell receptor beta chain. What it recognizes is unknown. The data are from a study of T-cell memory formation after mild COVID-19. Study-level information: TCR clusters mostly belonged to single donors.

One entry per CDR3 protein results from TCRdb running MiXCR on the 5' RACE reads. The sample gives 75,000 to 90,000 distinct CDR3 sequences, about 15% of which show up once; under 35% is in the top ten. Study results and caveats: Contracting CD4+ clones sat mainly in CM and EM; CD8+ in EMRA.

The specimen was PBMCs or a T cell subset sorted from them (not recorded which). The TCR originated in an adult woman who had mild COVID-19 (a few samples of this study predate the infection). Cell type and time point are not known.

The chain's CDR3 is CASSSSHTGGYTYGYTF. The CDR3 nucleotides read TGTGCCAGCAGCTCCTCCCATACAGGGGGTTATACCTATGGCTACACCTTC. The chain carries TRBV7-3 and TRBJ1-2, with TRBD1 matching over 8 bases. Germline-derived CDR1 and CDR2 are SGHTA and FQGTGA. The CDR3 is 17 amino acids. V lost 4 bases, J lost 4 bases, and 14 bases stayed unmatched. Variable domain in full (rest from reference TRBV7-3 and TRBJ1-2): GAGVSQTPSNKVTEKGKYVELRCDPISGHTALYWYRQSLGQGPEFLIYFQGTGAADDSGLPNDRFFAVRPEGSVSTLKIQRTERGDSAVYLCASSSSHTGGYTYGYTFGSGTRLTVV.